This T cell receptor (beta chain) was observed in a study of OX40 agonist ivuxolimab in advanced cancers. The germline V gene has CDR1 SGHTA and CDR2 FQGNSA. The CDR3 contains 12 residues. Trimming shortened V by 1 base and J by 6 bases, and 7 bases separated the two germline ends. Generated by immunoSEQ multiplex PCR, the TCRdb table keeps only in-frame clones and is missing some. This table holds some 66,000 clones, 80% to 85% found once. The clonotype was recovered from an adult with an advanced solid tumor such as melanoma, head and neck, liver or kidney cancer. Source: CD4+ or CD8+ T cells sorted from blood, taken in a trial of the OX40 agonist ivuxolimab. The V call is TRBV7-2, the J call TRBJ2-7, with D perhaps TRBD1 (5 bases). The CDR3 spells CASSLDQGEQYF. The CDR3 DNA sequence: TGTGCCAGCAGCTTAGATCAGGGCGAGCAGTACTTC.